This T cell receptor beta chain is drawn from a study of blood T cell repertoires in COVID-19. The CDR3 totals 15 residues. J gave up 1 base and V 4 bases, and 7 bases lay outside the gene matches. From germline, CDR1 is ENHRY and CDR2 SYGVKD. The method was immunoSEQ multiplex PCR; TCRdb's version includes in-frame clones alone and lacks a portion of them. The data hold approximately 200,000 clones, with approximately 80% observed a single time. The genes are TRBV10-3 and TRBJ2-7, with 7 bases aligning to TRBD1. Sequenced input: peripheral blood. The clonotype originates from an elderly woman with COVID-19, enrolled during active disease. In nucleotides, the CDR3 is TGTGCCATCAGTGGGGTGACAGGGAGTTCCTACGAGCAGTACTTC. Its translation: CAISGVTGSSYEQYF.